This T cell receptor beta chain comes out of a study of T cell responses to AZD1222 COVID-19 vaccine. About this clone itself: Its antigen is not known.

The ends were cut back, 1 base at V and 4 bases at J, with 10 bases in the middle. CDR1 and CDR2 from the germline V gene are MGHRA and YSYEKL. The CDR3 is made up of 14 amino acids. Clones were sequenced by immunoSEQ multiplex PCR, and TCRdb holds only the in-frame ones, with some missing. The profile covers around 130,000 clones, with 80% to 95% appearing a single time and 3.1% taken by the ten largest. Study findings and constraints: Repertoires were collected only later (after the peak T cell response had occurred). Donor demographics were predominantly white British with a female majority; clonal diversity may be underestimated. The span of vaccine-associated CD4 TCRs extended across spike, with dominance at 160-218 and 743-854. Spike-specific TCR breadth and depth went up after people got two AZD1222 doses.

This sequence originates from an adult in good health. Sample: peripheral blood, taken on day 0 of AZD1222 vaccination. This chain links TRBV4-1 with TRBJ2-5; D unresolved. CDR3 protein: CASSQGELSETQYF. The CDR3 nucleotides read TGCGCCAGCAGCCAAGGGGAACTTTCAGAGACCCAGTACTTC.